Listed below are T cell receptor beta chains from one sample, sequenced in a study of shared clonotypes between healthy human individuals. Using immunoSEQ multiplex PCR, the repertoire was profiled, and TCRdb retains in-frame clones only, with some absent. Of hundreds of thousands of clones listed, 60% to 75% are singletons. Material for sequencing was memory CD4+ T cells sorted from blood. The receptors originated from a woman in her 30s in good health. CDR3s include the opening cysteine and the closing phenylalanine or tryptophan. Only some rows state a clone size, as once, few, many or a class for expanded clones.

V: TRBV9
size: NA
CDR3: CASSVGTGGSYEQFF

V: TRBV12-5
size: NA
CDR3: CASGLAGAGGTQYF

V: TRBV7-9
size: NA
CDR3: CASRPGGGMAGELFF

V: TRBV19
size: NA
CDR3: CATKREGADTQYF

V: TRBV7-9
size: NA
CDR3: CASSFADSKLNEQFF

V: TRBV2
size: NA
CDR3: CASSTGRYNEQFF

V: TRBV2
size: NA
CDR3: CASTSTRSYNEQFF

V: TRBV30
size: NA
CDR3: CAWSVPNTIYF

V: TRBV5-4
size: once
CDR3: CASSPGGGNEKLFF

V: TRBV4-1
size: few
CDR3: CASSQAGQGEGYTF

V: TRBV5-5
size: few
CDR3: CASSLGYGGGTYEQYF

V: TRBV28
size: once
CDR3: CASSGPRQRSAKNIQYF

V: TRBV28
size: NA
CDR3: CASRRRVYTF

V: TRBV5-4
size: few
CDR3: CASSPDWSSYEQYF

V: TRBV28
size: NA
CDR3: CASRIGGRSYEQYF

V: TRBV5-5
size: NA
CDR3: CASSLTNYGYTF

V: TRBV13
size: NA
CDR3: CASTLGALTTEAFF

V: TRBV11-2
size: NA
CDR3: CASSGDAYEQYF

V: TRBV28
size: many
CDR3: CASSTMPGNTIYF

V: TRBV7-2
size: NA
CDR3: CASSRTRNSYEQYF

V: TRBV6-1
size: NA
CDR3: CASSEEGTASGGTF

V: TRBV4-2
size: once
CDR3: CASSQVHAAEGGKLFF

V: TRBV6-6
size: NA
CDR3: CASSDPRTSYEQYF

V: TRBV7-2
size: NA
CDR3: CASSAVGSGSYEQYF

V: TRBV19
size: NA
CDR3: CASSTFMGGRGSGANVLTF

V: TRBV5-4
size: NA
CDR3: CASSLGGPGRMNTEAFF

V: TRBV10-3
size: NA
CDR3: CAISELPAVTGGYNEQFF

V: TRBV9
size: NA
CDR3: CASSVVPGAETQYF

V: TRBV30
size: NA
CDR3: CAWSVRGNQETQYF

V: TRBV2
size: once
CDR3: CASMQGHYEQYF

V: TRBV2
size: NA
CDR3: CASSVTGGESNQPQHF

V: TRBV6-1
size: NA
CDR3: CASSEGSRVEELFF

V: TRBV18
size: NA
CDR3: CASSNTGTSVDEQYF

V: TRBV7-3
size: NA
CDR3: CASSSDSIVKTQYF

V: TRBV28
size: NA
CDR3: CASSLWGAGDRGFTDTQYF

V: TRBV29-1
size: NA
CDR3: CSVVLFGQGRVETQYF

V: TRBV28
size: NA
CDR3: CASTATINYGYTF

V: TRBV11-3
size: NA
CDR3: CASSTGQRTSTDTQYF